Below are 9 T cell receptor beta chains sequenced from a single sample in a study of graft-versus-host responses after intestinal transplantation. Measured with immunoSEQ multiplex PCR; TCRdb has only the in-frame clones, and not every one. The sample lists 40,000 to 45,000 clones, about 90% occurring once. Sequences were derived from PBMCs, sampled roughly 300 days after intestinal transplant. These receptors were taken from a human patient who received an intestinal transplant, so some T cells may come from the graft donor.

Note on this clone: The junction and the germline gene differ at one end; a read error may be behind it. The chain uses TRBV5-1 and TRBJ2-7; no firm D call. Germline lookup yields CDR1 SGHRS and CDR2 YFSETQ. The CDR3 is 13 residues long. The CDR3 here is CASSLADSHEQYF. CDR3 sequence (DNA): TGCGCCAGCAGCTTGGCAGACTCCCACGAGCAGTACTTC.

The CDR3 loop is CASSRQGSREQYF. The DNA of the CDR3 is TGTGCCAGCAGTCGTCAGGGGAGTCGCGAGCAGTACTTC. This chain connects TRBV5-6 to TRBJ2-7; TRBD1 is a possible D gene (6 bases). This CDR3 comprises 13 residues. Per the germline V gene, CDR1 is SGHDT and CDR2 is YYEEEE. Trimming pared 5 bases from V and 6 bases from J, leaving 15 bases between.

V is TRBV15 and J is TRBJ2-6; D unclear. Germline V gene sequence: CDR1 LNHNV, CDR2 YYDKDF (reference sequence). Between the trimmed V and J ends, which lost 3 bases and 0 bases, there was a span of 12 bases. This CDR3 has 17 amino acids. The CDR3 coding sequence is TGTGCCACCAGCAGCGGCCGACCCGGCTCTGGGGCCAACGTCCTGACTTTC. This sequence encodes CATSSGRPGSGANVLTF. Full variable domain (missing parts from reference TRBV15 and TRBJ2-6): DAMVIQNPRYQVTQFGKPVTLSCSQTLNHNVMYWYQQKSSQAPKLLFHYYDKDFNNEADTPDNFQSRRPNTSFCFLDIRSPGLGDTAMYLCATSSGRPGSGANVLTFGAGSRLTVL.

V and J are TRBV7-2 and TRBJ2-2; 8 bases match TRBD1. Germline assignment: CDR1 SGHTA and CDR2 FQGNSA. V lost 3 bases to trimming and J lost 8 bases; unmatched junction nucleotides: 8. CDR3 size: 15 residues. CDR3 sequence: CASSFPDRVEGELFF. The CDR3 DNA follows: TGTGCCAGCAGCTTCCCGGACAGGGTAGAAGGGGAGCTGTTTTTT.

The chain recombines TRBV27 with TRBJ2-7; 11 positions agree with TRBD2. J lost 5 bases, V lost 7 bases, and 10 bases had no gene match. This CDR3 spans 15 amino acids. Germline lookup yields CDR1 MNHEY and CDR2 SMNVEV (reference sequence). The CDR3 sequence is CASKIRGTSGHEQYF. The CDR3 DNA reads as TGTGCCAGCAAGATCCGCGGGACTAGCGGACACGAGCAGTACTTC.

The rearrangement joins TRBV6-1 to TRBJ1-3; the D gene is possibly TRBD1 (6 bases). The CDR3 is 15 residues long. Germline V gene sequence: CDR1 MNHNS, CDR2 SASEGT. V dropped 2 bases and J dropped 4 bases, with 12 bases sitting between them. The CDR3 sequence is CASSELGAQGNTIYF. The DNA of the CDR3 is TGTGCCAGCAGTGAATTGGGGGCGCAGGGAAACACCATATATTTT.

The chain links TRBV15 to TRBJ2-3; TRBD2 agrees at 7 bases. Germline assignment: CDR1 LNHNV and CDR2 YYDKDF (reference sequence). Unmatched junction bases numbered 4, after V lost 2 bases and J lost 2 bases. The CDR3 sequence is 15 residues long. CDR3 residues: CATSRRGLDTDTQYF. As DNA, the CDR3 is TGTGCCACCAGCAGACGAGGACTAGACACAGATACGCAGTATTTT. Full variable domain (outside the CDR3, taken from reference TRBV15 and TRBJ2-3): DAMVIQNPRYQVTQFGKPVTLSCSQTLNHNVMYWYQQKSSQAPKLLFHYYDKDFNNEADTPDNFQSRRPNTSFCFLDIRSPGLGDTAMYLCATSRRGLDTDTQYFGPGTRLTVL.

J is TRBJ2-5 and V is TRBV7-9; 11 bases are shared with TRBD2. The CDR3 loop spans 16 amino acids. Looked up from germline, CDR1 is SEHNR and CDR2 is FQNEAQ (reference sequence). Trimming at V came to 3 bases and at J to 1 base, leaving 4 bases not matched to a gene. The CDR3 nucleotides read TGTGCCAGCAGCTTGGGACTAGCGGCCACCCAAGAGACCCAGTACTTC. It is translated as CASSLGLAATQETQYF.

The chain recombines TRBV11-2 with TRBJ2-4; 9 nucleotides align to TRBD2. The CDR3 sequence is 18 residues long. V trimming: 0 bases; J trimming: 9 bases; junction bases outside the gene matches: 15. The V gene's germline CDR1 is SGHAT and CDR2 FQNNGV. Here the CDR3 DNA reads TGTGCCAGCAGCTTAGATCTGTTCGGCCGCGGGAGGGAGGTCATTCAGTACTTC. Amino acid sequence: CASSLDLFGRGREVIQYF.